This is a list of T cell receptor beta chains from one sample in a study of T cells in localized non-small cell lung cancer. Clones were read by immunoSEQ multiplex PCR, and TCRdb kept only the in-frame ones, dropping some. This table holds tens of thousands of clones, roughly 90% found once. The sequenced sample was peripheral blood, obtained before any cancer treatment. All receptors derive from a woman between 40 and 69 years old with stage I lung adenocarcinoma. Both conserved end residues are part of each CDR3. The order of the fields is clone size, V gene, CDR3 protein. Expanded clones get a size class; other rows say once, few or many, or leave the size out.

>-|TRBV7-3
CASSLTGAEKLFF
>-|TRBV21-1
CASSKGDRHYEQYF
>-|TRBV6-1
CASSPGQDYRYF
>-|TRBV5-1
CASSLAAEKNYGYTF
>once|TRBV7-2
CASSPSRLSGNTIYF
>-|TRBV5-1
CASGLEGGPYNEQFF
>-|TRBV30
CAWSPGSRQPQHF
>-|TRBV18
CASSPDREFREQYF
>-|TRBV2
CASSATLSEQYF
>-|TRBV29-1
CSVEGSSPGYTF
>-|TRBV7-3
CASSVGGLAGANEQFF
>once|TRBV4-3
CASSQEEGQGGTGELFF
>once|TRBV5-1
CASSYSTTTNEKLFF
>-|TRBV7-8
CASSRRRRTGNYGYTF
>once|TRBV2
CASSEWTSPADTQYF
>-|TRBV2
CASSDPRKYNEQFF
>-|TRBV27
CASSLGRGLGYTF
>-|TRBV6-5
CASRAGGPGANVLTF
>-|TRBV6-5
CASSLDRDRGYTF
>-|TRBV5-6
CASSRRANYGYTF
>-|TRBV2
CASTGQGVLYEQYF
>-|TRBV6-1
CASSEARRGGTQYF
>-|TRBV5-1
CASSVTENTEAFF
>few|TRBV29-1
CSVRTGDQPQHF
>-|TRBV2
CASSVYRSTDTQYF
>-|TRBV4-2
CASSQAGRHTGELFF
>-|TRBV5-6
CASSKFTGETEAFF
>-|TRBV10-3
CAISEDRGSYEQYF
>-|TRBV11-2
CASSLDPARGGGQYF
>-|TRBV29-1
CSVREQGAGEKLFF
>-|TRBV5-1
CASSSPRAGGVNEQFF
>-|TRBV19
CASTPRDRVLEQYF
>-|TRBV28
CASSPTGQGDQPQHF
>once|TRBV5-1
CASSLGQDNNEQFF
>-|TRBV6-1
CASRLSGESQPQHF
>-|TRBV5-1
CASTRQGQNTEAFF
>-|TRBV11-2
CASSLFAGAVSYEQYF
>-|TRBV7-2
CASSFPPPMNTEAFF
>-|TRBV14
CASSRTWGGTSTDTQYF
>few|TRBV20-1
CSARIGRQFF
>-|TRBV10-1
CAGKGAGGNTIYF
>-|TRBV29-1
CSVGAGGDEQYF
>-|TRBV11-2
CASSKTGKGNEQFF
>-|TRBV2
CASRDTRGPDYTF
>-|TRBV10-1
CASSDRQGAGETQYF
>-|TRBV6-6
CASSPFLAGVDEQFF
>-|TRBV9
CASSDHPGQGANYGYTF
>-|TRBV19
CASSNQGAGGELFF
>-|TRBV6-5
CASRRLDLGEQFF
>-|TRBV11-2
CASSPDGVSTDTQYF
>-|TRBV29-1
CSGKRETEAFF
>-|TRBV7-9
CASSLAGTKNGELFF
>-|TRBV13
CASSFRGNTEAFF
>once|TRBV29-1
CSVDTVSGTEAFF
>-|TRBV19
CASSIVDRGDQPQHF